This T cell receptor (beta chain) comes out of a study of T cell repertoires in cytomegalovirus infection. Background on the study: It was the public TCR beta signatures that indicated both CMV infection and matching HLA type. Overall study findings and caveats: Summed public TCR beta family frequency identified CMV carriers bearing the relevant HLA. Dominating the ex vivo response were TCR beta clonotypes that were CMV-specific and HLA-C-restricted.

This clonotype was seen ten or more times. Its antigen remains unidentified. TCRdb reprocessed the reads via MiXCR and lists one record per CDR3 protein. The repertoire holds roughly 250,000 distinct CDR3 sequences, with around an eighth as singletons. The CDR3 sequence is 16 residues long. Germline CDR1 is LNHDA and CDR2 is SQIVND (reference sequence). The ends were cut back, 6 bases at V and 4 bases at J, with 22 bases in the middle. The rearrangement joins TRBV19 to TRBJ2-7; tentatively, D is TRBD1 or TRBD2 (6 bases each). Input material: PBMCs. The origin of this receptor is a human donor in good health (CMV status not recorded). Some clones in this sample may be carry-over from other donors' samples. The CDR3 DNA follows: TGTGCCAGTAGACCGGGACACCCCTTAGCGGTATACGAGCAGTACTTC. As protein: CASRPGHPLAVYEQYF. The whole variable domain, filled in from reference TRBV19 and TRBJ2-7, reads DGGITQSPKYLFRKEGQNVTLSCEQNLNHDAMYWYRQDPGQGLRLIYYSQIVNDFQKGDIAEGYSVSREKKESFPLTVTSAQKNPTAFYLCASRPGHPLAVYEQYFGPGTRLTVT.